The 18 T cell receptor beta chains in this list originate from one sample, sequenced in a study of lymphopenia after photon versus proton radiotherapy. The table came from immunoSEQ multiplex PCR; TCRdb's copy has only in-frame clones and leaves some out. The sample holds 15,000 to 20,000 clones; approximately 86% are singletons and the top ten take about 50%. The sequenced sample was peripheral blood, obtained from a patient treated with proton-based radiotherapy. The receptors originated from a woman aged 55-70 years with cholangiocarcinoma. Some clones in this sample may be carry-over from other donors' samples.

This chain connects TRBV19 to TRBJ2-1; D is perhaps TRBD1 (6 bases). The V and J ends lost 2 bases and 4 bases respectively, with 12 bases between them. Germline V CDR1 and CDR2: LNHDA, SQIVND (reference sequence). This CDR3 has 15 residues. The CDR3 protein is CASSIIRGTYNEQFF. The CDR3 region has the DNA TGTGCCAGTAGTATAATCAGGGGTACATACAATGAGCAGTTCTTC.

The chain recombines TRBV7-2 with TRBJ2-7; D not certain. The CDR3 has 14 residues. Between the trimmed V and J ends, which lost 5 bases and 0 bases, there was a span of 11 bases. Germline V CDR1 and CDR2: SGHTA, FQGNSA. The CDR3 bases are TGTGCCAGCAGCCGCCAGACACCCTCCTACGAGCAGTACTTC. This encodes CASSRQTPSYEQYF.

The rearrangement links TRBV29-1 to TRBJ2-3; 10 bases fit TRBD1. Germline CDR1 is SQVTM and CDR2 is ANQGSEA. V dropped 3 bases and J dropped 2; count of bases not matched to a gene: 5. This CDR3 comprises 15 residues. Written as DNA, the CDR3 is TGCAGCGTTGACGCAGACAGGGGGCCCACAGATACGCAGTATTTT. Amino acid sequence: CSVDADRGPTDTQYF.

The chain carries TRBV10-1 and TRBJ2-2; maybe TRBD1 (5 bases). Trimming took off 3 bases at V and 6 bases at J, with 14 bases between the two ends. Germline CDR1 is WNHNN and CDR2 is SYGVQD (reference sequence). This CDR3 spans 15 amino acids. The CDR3 loop is CASSDRQGVAGELFF. CDR3 coding DNA: TGCGCCAGCAGTGACCGGCAGGGTGTGGCCGGGGAGCTGTTTTTT.

The J gene is TRBJ2-2, the V gene TRBV5-1; D call uncertain. V gave up 0 bases and J gave up 6 bases, with 9 bases separating them. The CDR3 covers 14 residues. Germline assignment: CDR1 SGHRS and CDR2 YFSETQ. CDR3 sequence reads: CASSLGSRAGELFF. The CDR3 DNA is TGCGCCAGCAGCTTGGGCAGTCGGGCCGGGGAGCTGTTTTTT.

The rearrangement joins TRBV5-1 to TRBJ2-3; D may be TRBD1 (7 bases). The germline gives CDR1 SGHRS, CDR2 YFSETQ. Trimming removed 2 bases at V and 1 base at J, with 11 bases between. The CDR3 is 15 amino acids. The CDR3 here is CASSFTGEGTDTQYF. The CDR3 coding sequence is TGCGCCAGCAGCTTCACAGGGGAGGGCACAGATACGCAGTATTTT.

The V and J genes are TRBV4-1 and TRBJ2-7, with D tentatively TRBD2 (7 bases). The CDR3 is made up of 14 amino acids. CDR1 is MGHRA and CDR2 is YSYEKL in the germline V gene. V shed 4 bases and J shed 2 bases, with 12 bases lying between them. The CDR3 DNA reads as TGCGCCAGCAGCCCGCAGGGGAGGGCCTACGAGCAGTACTTC. Amino acids: CASSPQGRAYEQYF.

The V and J genes are TRBV6-5 and TRBJ1-4; D is perhaps TRBD1 (5 bases). The germline V gene has CDR1 MNHEY and CDR2 SVGAGI. V lost 0 bases and J lost 13, with 15 bases in between. The CDR3 spans 14 residues. CDR3 in DNA: TGTGCCAGCAGTTACTCGGGACTCCGGGGGGGACTGTTTTTT. Its protein product is CASSYSGLRGGLFF.

The chain has TRBV5-5 and TRBJ1-1; D is undetermined. V lost 4 bases and J lost 1, with 8 bases in between. The CDR3 is 13 residues long. Germline values: CDR1 SGHKS, CDR2 YYEKEE (reference sequence). CDR3 loop: CASSLNWNTEAFF. The CDR3 coding sequence is TGTGCCAGCAGCCTCAACTGGAACACTGAAGCTTTCTTT.

V and J are TRBV5-5 and TRBJ2-5; no definite D call. Trimming removed 0 bases at V and 4 bases at J, with 13 bases between. The germline gives CDR1 SGHKS, CDR2 YYEKEE (reference sequence). The CDR3 is 15 amino acids. The CDR3 DNA reads TGTGCCAGCAGCTTGGTAGGCCCCGGTCGAGAGACCCAGTACTTC. Encoded protein: CASSLVGPGRETQYF.

The rearrangement uses TRBV2 and TRBJ2-7; 8 nucleotides align to TRBD2. The CDR3 consists of 14 residues. CDR1 SNHLY and CDR2 FYNNEI come from the germline V gene. Trimming took 7 bases from V and 2 from J; bases not matched to a gene: 7. CDR3 nucleotide sequence: TGTGCCAGCACCGGACTAGCCAGAACCTACGAGCAGTACTTC. As protein: CASTGLARTYEQYF.

Within the sample, this clone is medium-sized. CDR3 in amino acids: CASSPHGGGAFGANVLTF. CDR3 sequence (DNA): TGTGCCAGCAGCCCCCACGGCGGGGGAGCTTTTGGGGCCAACGTCCTGACTTTC. The chain uses TRBV9 and TRBJ2-6; 7 nucleotides agree with TRBD2. Germline CDR1 reads SGDLS; CDR2 reads YYNGEE. This CDR3 has 18 amino acids. Trimming cost V 4 bases and J 3 bases; bases outside gene matches: 13.

This clone showed up just a few times. V and J are TRBV9 and TRBJ2-7, with D maybe TRBD1 (6 bases). Trimming removed 4 bases from V and 3 bases from J, with 14 bases in between. The CDR3 covers 14 residues. Germline V gene sequence: CDR1 SGDLS, CDR2 YYNGEE. This chain's CDR3 is CASSTTGTGYEQYF. DNA for the CDR3: TGTGCCAGCAGCACAACAGGGACGGGCTACGAGCAGTACTTC.

Here the CDR3 DNA reads TGTGCCAGCTCACCTCGTCAGGGGCCCGATCAGCCCCAGCATTTT. Its translation is CASSPRQGPDQPQHF. The rearrangement uses TRBV18 and TRBJ1-5; a weak D match, TRBD1 (6 bases). The CDR3 runs to 15 residues. V lost 3 bases and J lost 5, with 14 bases in between. CDR1 is KGHSH, CDR2 LQKENI, per germline.

The rearrangement joins TRBV30 to TRBJ2-7; TRBD2 aligns across 10 bases. J was trimmed by 3 bases and V by 0 bases; bases with no gene match: 2. This CDR3 is built from 14 residues. CDR1 and CDR2 from the germline V gene are GTSNPN and SVGIG (reference sequence). CDR3 protein: CAWSVLAGSYEQYF. CDR3 DNA: TGTGCCTGGAGTGTACTAGCGGGGAGCTACGAGCAGTACTTC.

The chain links TRBV19 to TRBJ2-7; D may be TRBD1 (6 bases). In germline, CDR1 is LNHDA, CDR2 SQIVND (reference sequence). V was trimmed by 4 bases and J by 2 bases, leaving 12 bases between them. The CDR3 sequence is 14 residues long. In nucleotides, the CDR3 is TGTGCCAGTAGTAGGGACACTACTGCCTACGAGCAGTACTTC. The encoded protein is CASSRDTTAYEQYF.

V gene TRBV5-4 combines with J gene TRBJ1-3, with a weak D call TRBD1 (5 bases). The CDR3 consists of 15 residues. Germline V gene lookup returns CDR1 SGHNT and CDR2 YYREEE (reference sequence). Trimming left V 3 bases short and J 2 bases short, with 12 bases between. The DNA of the CDR3 is TGTGCCAGCAGCTCCGACAGCTGGGCTGGAAACACCATATATTTT. Translating it yields CASSSDSWAGNTIYF.

The table lists this clone with a count of one. The V gene is TRBV18, the J gene TRBJ2-4; no clear D gene. The CDR3 totals 15 residues. Trimming cost V 2 bases and J 2 bases, with 10 bases left between them. Per germline, CDR1 KGHSH and CDR2 LQKENI. The DNA of the CDR3 is TGTGCCAGCTCACCATCGTCAGGCTCCAAAAACATTCAGTACTTC. Translated, it gives CASSPSSGSKNIQYF.